This TCR beta chain was retrieved from a study of blood T cell repertoires in COVID-19. Study information: In each case, the material was cDNA or gDNA derived from T cells, B-cell-depleted T cells, or PBMCs.

Source study methods: The authors estimated nucleated cell counts from reference gene primer amplification. TCRdb's copy holds only in-frame clones and misses some; the assay was immunoSEQ multiplex PCR. Clone size and the V and J calls come from that table; the DNA yielded D and trimming. The data hold roughly 72,000 clones, with approximately 79% observed a single time. Germline lookup yields CDR1 SGHDT and CDR2 YYEEEE. The CDR3 loop spans 15 amino acids. Germline trimming cut 1 base from V and 4 bases from J; bases unmatched to any gene: 6. This clone appeared a few times. This chain joins TRBV5-6 and TRBJ1-2; 8 bases are shared with TRBD1. The sequencing input was peripheral blood. This TCR derives from an elderly woman with active or convalescent COVID-19. The CDR3 DNA sequence: TGTGCCAGCAGCTTGAGGGCAGGGGGCGGCTATGGCTACACCTTC. Protein sequence: CASSLRAGGGYGYTF.